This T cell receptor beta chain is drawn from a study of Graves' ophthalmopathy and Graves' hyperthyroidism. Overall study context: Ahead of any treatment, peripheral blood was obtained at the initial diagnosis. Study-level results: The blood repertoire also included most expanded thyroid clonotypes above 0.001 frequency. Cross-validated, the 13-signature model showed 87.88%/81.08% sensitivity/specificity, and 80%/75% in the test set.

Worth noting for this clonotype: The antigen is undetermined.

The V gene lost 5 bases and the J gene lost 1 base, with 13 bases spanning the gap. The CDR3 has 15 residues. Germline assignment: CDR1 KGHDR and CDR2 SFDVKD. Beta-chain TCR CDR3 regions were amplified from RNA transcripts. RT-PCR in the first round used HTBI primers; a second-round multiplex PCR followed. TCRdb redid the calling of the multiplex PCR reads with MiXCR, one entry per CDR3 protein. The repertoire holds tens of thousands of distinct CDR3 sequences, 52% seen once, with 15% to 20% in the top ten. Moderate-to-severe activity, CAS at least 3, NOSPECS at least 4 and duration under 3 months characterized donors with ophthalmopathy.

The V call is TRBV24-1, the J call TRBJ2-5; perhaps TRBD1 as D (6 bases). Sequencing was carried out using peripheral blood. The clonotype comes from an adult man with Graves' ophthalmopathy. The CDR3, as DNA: TGTGCCACCAGTGGACGGCAGGGGATCCAAGAGACCCAGTACTTC. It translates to CATSGRQGIQETQYF.